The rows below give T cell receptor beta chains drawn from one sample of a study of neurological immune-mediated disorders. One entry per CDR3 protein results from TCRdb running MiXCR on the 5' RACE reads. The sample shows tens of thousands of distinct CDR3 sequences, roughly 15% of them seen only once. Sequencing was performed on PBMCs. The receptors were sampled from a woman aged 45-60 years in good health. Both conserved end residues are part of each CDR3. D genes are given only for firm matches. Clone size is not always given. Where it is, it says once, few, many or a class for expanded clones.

CASSPRGQGIYEQYF	TGTGCCAGCAGCCCCAGGGGTCAGGGGATCTACGAGCAGTACTTC	TRBV5-6	few	TRBJ2-7	-
CASSLGTVDNEKLFF	TGCGCCAGCAGCTTGGGGACAGTGGATAATGAAAAACTGTTTTTT	TRBV5-1	many	TRBJ1-4	-
CASSLGGSILQETQYF	TGCGCCAGCAGCTTGGGGGGCAGCATTCTCCAAGAGACCCAGTACTTC	TRBV5-1	-	TRBJ2-5	-
CASSARQGGEETQYF	TGTGCCAGCAGCGCCCGACAGGGAGGGGAAGAGACCCAGTACTTC	TRBV4-2	many	TRBJ2-5	-
CASSFSGERSEAFF	TGCGCCAGCAGCTTTTCAGGGGAGAGATCTGAAGCTTTCTTT	TRBV5-1	-	TRBJ1-1	-
CAIRGKAGGTYEQYF	TGTGCCATCAGGGGCAAAGCGGGAGGGACCTACGAGCAGTACTTC	TRBV10-3	many	TRBJ2-7	TRBD2
CASSLAEGAGYGYGYTF	TGCGCCAGCAGCTTGGCCGAGGGGGCCGGGTACGGCTATGGCTACACCTTC	TRBV5-1	many	TRBJ1-2	TRBD1
CASIPTSGRLGGTYEQYF	TGTGCCAGCATTCCGACTAGCGGGAGATTAGGTGGAACCTACGAGCAGTACTTC	TRBV28	many	TRBJ2-7	TRBD2
CASSFTGGRETQYF	TGCGCCAGCAGCTTCACGGGAGGGCGCGAGACCCAGTACTTC	TRBV5-1	many	TRBJ2-5	TRBD2
CASSRGYEQFF	TGTGCCAGCAGCCGAGGTTACGAGCAGTTCTTC	TRBV12-3/TRBV12-4	-	TRBJ2-1	-
CAWSETTTNEKLFF	TGTGCCTGGAGCGAAACCACAACTAATGAAAAACTGTTTTTT	TRBV30	-	TRBJ1-4	-
CSARAQNSHEQYF	TGCAGCGCTCGGGCCCAAAACAGCCACGAGCAGTACTTC	TRBV29-1	few	TRBJ2-7	-
CASSPGSLDSPLHF	TGTGCCAGCAGCCCTGGGAGCCTGGATTCACCCCTCCACTTT	TRBV5-5	many	TRBJ1-6	-
CASSLRSGQGAEAFF	TGCGCCAGCAGCTTGAGATCGGGACAGGGGGCTGAAGCTTTCTTT	TRBV5-1	many	TRBJ1-1	TRBD1
CASSLVRALYGYTF	TGCGCCAGCAGCTTGGTTCGAGCCCTCTATGGCTACACCTTC	TRBV5-1	many	TRBJ1-2	-
CASSSTSGSDEQFF	TGTGCCAGCAGCTCGACTAGCGGGAGTGATGAGCAGTTCTTC	TRBV9	many	TRBJ2-1	TRBD2
CSASPNLDTQYF	TGCAGTGCTAGCCCAAACTTGGATACGCAGTATTTT	TRBV20-1	many	TRBJ2-3	-
CASSTGTSGPTTGNEQFF	TGTGCCAGCAGTACCGGGACTAGCGGGCCTACTACTGGAAATGAGCAGTTCTTC	TRBV12-3/TRBV12-4	many	TRBJ2-1	TRBD2
CASSPRGLGNTGELFF	TGTGCCAGCAGCCCACGGGGACTAGGCAACACCGGGGAGCTGTTTTTT	TRBV7-3	many	TRBJ2-2	TRBD2
CASSPGSANNEQFF	TGTGCCAGCAGCCCCGGGAGTGCTAACAATGAGCAGTTCTTC	TRBV7-2	many	TRBJ2-1	-
CSANSREDITEQFF	TGCAGTGCTAATAGCCGGGAGGACATCACAGAGCAGTTCTTC	TRBV20-1	many	TRBJ2-1	TRBD2
CASSLQLAAYNEQFF	TGCGCCAGCAGCTTGCAACTAGCGGCTTACAATGAGCAGTTCTTC	TRBV5-1	few	TRBJ2-1	TRBD2
CASSPKPGGGNQPQHF	TGTGCCAGCAGCCCAAAACCCGGGGGGGGGAATCAGCCCCAGCATTTT	TRBV5-5	many	TRBJ1-5	-
CASRYGTGQETQYF	TGTGCCAGCAGATACGGGACAGGCCAAGAGACCCAGTACTTC	TRBV3-1	-	TRBJ2-5	TRBD1
CANKGRGGELFF	TGTGCCAATAAAGGGAGAGGCGGGGAGCTGTTTTTT	TRBV28	-	TRBJ2-2	-
CASSLGWLGGGETQYF	TGTGCCAGCAGCTTAGGCTGGTTGGGAGGTGGGGAGACCCAGTACTTC	TRBV7-6	many	TRBJ2-5	-
CASSLDPRAAYEQYF	TGCGCCAGCAGCTTGGATCCACGGGCAGCCTACGAGCAGTACTTC	TRBV5-1	many	TRBJ2-7	-
CASTYSRGVQYF	TGTGCCAGCACTTACTCGCGGGGGGTGCAGTACTTC	TRBV6-5	-	TRBJ2-7	TRBD2
CSARTGDRVKGTQYF	TGCAGTGCTAGAACGGGGGACAGGGTAAAGGGGACCCAGTACTTC	TRBV20-1	few	TRBJ2-5	TRBD1
CASSFGVMNTEAFF	TGTGCCAGCAGTTTTGGGGTCATGAACACTGAAGCTTTCTTT	TRBV12-3/TRBV12-4	many	TRBJ1-1	-
CASSLASGGADEQYF	TGTGCCAGCAGCTTAGCTAGCGGGGGGGCCGACGAGCAGTACTTC	TRBV7-2	many	TRBJ2-7	TRBD2
CASSLGRAVIDTQYF	TGTGCCAGCAGTTTAGGGCGGGCCGTTATAGATACGCAGTATTTT	TRBV12-3/TRBV12-4	few	TRBJ2-3	-
CASSPSPSGANVLTF	TGCGCCAGCAGCCCTTCCCCATCTGGGGCCAACGTCCTGACTTTC	TRBV5-1	few	TRBJ2-6	-
CASSFLKDGTEAFF	TGCGCCAGCAGCTTTCTTAAGGACGGGACTGAAGCTTTCTTT	TRBV5-1	many	TRBJ1-1	-
CASSLLGGGITDTQYF	TGCGCCAGCAGCCTCCTAGGGGGGGGCATCACAGATACGCAGTATTTT	TRBV5-1	many	TRBJ2-3	-
CASSLALRGLAGHNEQFF	TGTGCCAGCAGTTTAGCGCTAAGGGGACTAGCGGGACACAATGAGCAGTTCTTC	TRBV12-3/TRBV12-4	many	TRBJ2-1	TRBD2
CASGLMYSNQPQHF	TGTGCCAGCGGCCTGATGTATAGCAATCAGCCCCAGCATTTT	TRBV12-3/TRBV12-4	few	TRBJ1-5	-
CSATRDNRNQPQHF	TGCAGTGCTACCAGGGACAACCGCAATCAGCCCCAGCATTTT	TRBV20-1	few	TRBJ1-5	-
CSVDPGRVETQYF	TGCAGCGTTGATCCCGGGAGAGTAGAGACCCAGTACTTC	TRBV29-1	many	TRBJ2-5	-
CASFAYSSYNEQFF	TGTGCCAGCTTCGCGTACAGTTCCTACAATGAGCAGTTCTTC	TRBV28	once	TRBJ2-1	-
CASSLEVDLGYTGELFF	TGTGCCAGCAGCTTAGAGGTTGACCTGGGCTACACCGGGGAGCTGTTTTTT	TRBV7-9	-	TRBJ2-2	-
CASSSTTGGLAEAFF	TGTGCCAGCAGCTCGACGACAGGGGGGCTCGCTGAAGCTTTCTTT	TRBV9	-	TRBJ1-1	TRBD1
CASSSLSPGTEAFF	TGTGCCAGCAGTTCGTTGTCCCCGGGCACTGAAGCTTTCTTT	TRBV6-5	-	TRBJ1-1	-
CSASFQGASDTQYF	TGCAGTGCTAGTTTTCAGGGAGCGTCCGATACGCAGTATTTT	TRBV20-1	many	TRBJ2-3	-
CASSFGQGNEQYF	TGTGCCAGCAGCTTCGGACAGGGGAACGAGCAGTACTTC	TRBV5-6	many	TRBJ2-7	TRBD1